The clone carrying this T cell receptor beta chain has more than one count but fewer than ten. V lost 0 bases and J lost 2, with 7 bases in between. CDR1 and CDR2 from the germline V gene are SGHTA and FQGNSA. This CDR3 comprises 14 residues. Primers for the PCR totalled 60 Vbeta and 13 Jbeta. Using immunoSEQ multiplex PCR, the repertoire was profiled, and TCRdb retains in-frame clones only, with some absent. Among under 200,000 clones, over 75% were seen once, and the ten largest hold less than 2.5%. This entry comes from a study of cytomegalovirus exposure and HLA in healthy donors. Looking at the study overall: Within an early data release were about 85 million unique TCRs drawn from HLA-typed donors.

Sequences were obtained from PBMCs. This TCR came from a woman between 45 and 60 years old in good health and CMV-seronegative. This chain uses TRBV7-2 with TRBJ1-2, with no clear D. The CDR3 bases are TGTGCCAGCAGCTTAGCGCGGGGAAACTATGGCTACACCTTC. Protein sequence: CASSLARGNYGYTF.